Listed here are 18 T cell receptor beta chains from one sample, sequenced in a study of response to subunit inactivated influenza vaccine. Using its own MiXCR run on the RT-PCR reads, TCRdb lists one record per CDR3 protein. In the table there are 590,000 or so distinct CDR3 sequences, 14% of which are singletons. The source material was PBMCs from blood, sampled 14 to 15 days before vaccination. These receptors were collected from a man in his fifties or sixties who received an inactivated influenza vaccine.

This clonotype appeared a few times. This sequence joins TRBV28 and TRBJ1-5, with no clear D. CDR3 length: 15 residues. The V gene's germline CDR1 is MDHEN and CDR2 SYDVKM. V was clipped by 2 bases and J by 4 bases, with 12 bases between them. The CDR3 sequence: CASSLTRYRNQPQHF. Here the CDR3 DNA reads TGTGCCAGCAGTTTAACGCGGTACAGAAATCAGCCCCAGCATTTT. Using reference TRBV28 and TRBJ1-5 for the parts outside the CDR3, the full variable domain is DVKVTQSSRYLVKRTGEKVFLECVQDMDHENMFWYRQDPGLGLRLIYFSYDVKMKEKGDIPEGYSVSREKKERFSLILESASTNQTSMYLCASSLTRYRNQPQHFGDGTRLSIL.

This clonotype was recorded many times. The CDR3 DNA reads TGCGCCAGCAGCTTGGTTTCAGGGGCGAACACTGAAGCTTTCTTT. Its protein product is CASSLVSGANTEAFF. This chain links TRBV5-1 with TRBJ1-1; D perhaps matches TRBD1 (6 bases). V lost 0 bases to trimming and J lost 1 base, with 10 bases between them. Germline V lookup: CDR1 SGHRS, CDR2 YFSETQ. The CDR3 sequence is 15 residues long.

This clonotype was found many times. The chain carries TRBV5-1 and TRBJ2-7; D not certain. CDR3 length: 16 amino acids. Trimming cost V 2 bases and J 3 bases, with 18 bases left between them. Per germline, CDR1 SGHRS and CDR2 YFSETQ. CDR3: CASSFLTQTPIYEQYF. In DNA, the CDR3 is TGCGCCAGCAGCTTCCTCACCCAAACTCCCATCTACGAGCAGTACTTC.

The chain combines TRBV20-1 with TRBJ2-3; D not certain. This CDR3 has 14 amino acids. CDR1 and CDR2 (germline): DFQATT, SNEGSKA (reference sequence). Deletions cut 4 bases from V and 0 bases from J, with 11 bases between. The DNA of the CDR3 is TGCAGTGCTACCCAACCGACTAGCACAGATACGCAGTATTTT. The encoded protein is CSATQPTSTDTQYF.

This chain uses TRBV7-8 with TRBJ1-2; TRBD1 agrees at 8 bases. V was pared by 5 bases and J by 4 bases, with 3 bases of the junction left unmatched. The CDR3 is 13 residues long. The germline V gene has CDR1 SGHVS and CDR2 FQNEAQ. The CDR3 coding sequence is TGTGCCAGCAGCAAGGACAGGGTCTATGGCTACACCTTC. It specifies CASSKDRVYGYTF.

This clonotype came up a few times. The J gene is TRBJ1-1, the V gene TRBV27; 10 bases match TRBD1. V shed 5 bases and J 2 bases; nucleotides not matched to a gene: 8. CDR1 MNHEY and CDR2 SMNVEV come from the germline V gene (reference sequence). The CDR3 sequence is 16 residues long. CDR3 sequence (DNA): TGTGCCAGCAGTACCCTCGGGACAGGGGTAAACACTGAAGCTTTCTTT. It translates to CASSTLGTGVNTEAFF.

This chain joins TRBV28 and TRBJ2-7, with a weak D call TRBD1 (6 bases). Per the germline V gene, CDR1 is MDHEN and CDR2 is SYDVKM. CDR3 size: 15 residues. V shed 6 bases and J shed 3 bases, with 18 bases lying between them. The CDR3 nucleotides are TGTGCCAGCAGCAATATCCCCAGGGGTGACTACGAGCAGTACTTC. The encoded protein is CASSNIPRGDYEQYF.

This sequence joins TRBV4-3 and TRBJ1-2; D remains ambiguous. Looked up from germline, CDR1 is LGHNA and CDR2 is YSLEER. The CDR3 runs to 15 residues. Trimming stripped 1 base from V and 0 bases from J, with 9 bases between. CDR3 in amino acids: CASSQGQNSNYGYTF. In DNA form, the CDR3 reads TGCGCCAGCAGCCAAGGCCAGAACTCTAACTATGGCTACACCTTC.

This clonotype came up a few times. The V and J genes are TRBV20-1 and TRBJ1-6, with a weak D call TRBD1 (5 bases). This CDR3 contains 15 residues. Trimming cost V 6 bases and J 8 bases, with 20 bases left between them. Germline CDR1 DFQATT, CDR2 SNEGSKA (reference sequence). The CDR3 region is CSAQEGKTIHSPLHF. In DNA form, the CDR3 reads TGCAGTGCGCAAGAGGGGAAGACAATCCATTCACCCCTCCACTTT.

This clonotype was observed many times. This chain's CDR3 is CASSLGGLAGGEQYF. In nucleotides, the CDR3 is TGTGCCAGCAGCTTAGGCGGACTAGCAGGGGGAGAGCAGTACTTC. The chain has TRBV7-9 and TRBJ2-7; possibly TRBD2 for D (8 bases). With 1 base removed from V and 7 bases from J, the gap between germline ends came to 17 bases. The CDR3 is 15 residues long. Germline V gene lookup returns CDR1 SEHNR and CDR2 FQNEAQ (reference sequence). Filled out from reference TRBV7-9 and TRBJ2-7, the complete variable domain reads DTGVSQNPRHKITKRGQNVTFRCDPISEHNRLYWYRQTLGQGPEFLTYFQNEAQLEKSRLLSDRFSAERPKGSFSTLEIQRTEQGDSAMYLCASSLGGLAGGEQYFGPGTRLTVT.

This clonotype came up a few times. The chain links TRBV11-2 to TRBJ2-6; D is unclear. The CDR3 covers 15 residues. The germline gives CDR1 SGHAT, CDR2 FQNNGV. Trimming removed 1 base from V and 8 bases from J, with 12 bases in between. The CDR3 reads CASSLVPVRSNVLTF. The DNA for the CDR3 is TGTGCCAGCAGCTTAGTCCCAGTCCGGTCCAACGTCCTGACTTTC.

This clonotype was observed a few times. The V and J genes are TRBV29-1 and TRBJ2-1; 8 positions agree with TRBD2. The V gene's germline CDR1 is SQVTM and CDR2 ANQGSEA. The CDR3 consists of 16 residues. V shed 0 bases, J shed 0 bases, and the junction held 4 bases outside the gene matches. CDR3 sequence reads: CSVEDGGTSSYNEQFF. CDR3 in DNA: TGCAGCGTTGAAGATGGGGGGACTAGCTCCTACAATGAGCAGTTCTTC.

This clonotype was seen once. The V call is TRBV5-1, the J call TRBJ2-3; 7 nucleotides match TRBD1. The J segment lost 6 bases and the V segment lost 4 bases, leaving 11 bases of the junction unmatched. This CDR3 is 15 amino acids long. The germline gives CDR1 SGHRS, CDR2 YFSETQ. For the CDR3, the DNA is TGCGCCAGCAGCGTAGAGGGGGCGAGATCTGATACGCAGTATTTT. It translates to CASSVEGARSDTQYF.

The table lists this clonotype with many counts. This chain joins TRBV12-3 or TRBV12-4 and TRBJ2-3, with TRBD2 matching 10 bases. The CDR3 covers 16 residues. V gave up 1 base and J gave up 5 bases; unmatched junction bases: 6. CDR3 nucleotide sequence: TGTGCCAGCAGTTTAGTAGCGGGAGGAAGGGTAGATACGCAGTATTTT. Protein: CASSLVAGGRVDTQYF.

This rearrangement joins TRBV10-3 to TRBJ1-2, with TRBD1 matching over 7 bases. This CDR3 has 13 amino acids. Unmatched junction bases numbered 7, after V lost 8 bases and J lost 4 bases. Germline values: CDR1 ENHRY, CDR2 SYGVKD. The CDR3 is CAIQTPGGYGYTF. CDR3 nucleotides: TGTGCCATCCAAACCCCAGGGGGCTATGGCTACACCTTC.

This clonotype was seen more than once but under ten times. The DNA of the CDR3 is TGTGCCAGCAGTTCGGGACTGGCGGGAGTGTCAGATACGCAGTATTTT. This encodes CASSSGLAGVSDTQYF. The chain joins TRBV6-2 or TRBV6-3 to TRBJ2-3; 7 positions agree with TRBD2. The CDR3 length is 16 residues. Trimming removed 4 bases from V and 4 bases from J; junction bases left unmatched: 11. Germline V CDR1 and CDR2: MNHEY, SVGEGT.

This clonotype was picked up many times. This chain joins TRBV12-3 or TRBV12-4 and TRBJ2-2; D may be TRBD2 (6 bases). CDR3 length: 15 amino acids. V shed 4 bases and J shed 4 bases, with 13 bases lying between them. The CDR3: CASSSPGTVTGELFF. The CDR3 DNA follows: TGTGCCAGCAGTTCCCCCGGGACTGTCACCGGGGAGCTGTTTTTT.

This clonotype was recorded a few times. This chain uses TRBV12-3 or TRBV12-4 with TRBJ2-1, with TRBD2 identical over 10 bases. With 3 bases clipped from V and 4 bases from J, the junction kept 3 bases outside the gene matches. The CDR3 is 15 amino acids. The CDR3 DNA reads TGTGCCAGCAGTTTCTCTAGCGGGGGATACAATGAGCAGTTCTTC. It is translated as CASSFSSGGYNEQFF.